The present T cell receptor (beta chain) was sequenced within a study of cytomegalovirus exposure and HLA in healthy donors. General study findings and limits: Highest at DRB1 and lowest at HLA-C, TCR association rates differed among HLA loci in a later analysis.

With 5 bases clipped from V and 4 bases from J, the junction kept 4 bases outside the gene matches. The CDR3 has 13 residues. Germline V gives CDR1 LGHNA, CDR2 YSLEER. On this clone: The antigen remains unidentified.

Primers for the PCR totalled 60 Vbeta and 13 Jbeta. Original data processing: Later reanalysis found tens of millions of unique TCR beta chains, around 9.9 million of them shared. Sequencing was performed with immunoSEQ multiplex PCR; in TCRdb, only in-frame clones are kept and a portion is missing. V and J calls and clone size follow that table, whereas D and trimming were derived from the DNA. The table lists about 130,000 clones, roughly four fifths of them singletons. Input material: PBMCs. The genes are TRBV4-3 and TRBJ1-2, with 7 positions matching TRBD1. The TCR originated in a boy aged 2 to 10 in good health and CMV-seronegative. The CDR3 DNA reads TGCGCCAGCAGCTATGGGGACAGCTATGGCTACACCTTC. As protein: CASSYGDSYGYTF.